This T cell receptor beta chain was identified during a study of molecular identifiers for immune sequencing clone quantification. The CDR3 contains 15 residues. With 3 bases removed from V and 3 bases from J, the gap between germline ends came to 13 bases. TCRdb used MiXCR to reprocess the PCR reads, holding one entry per CDR3 protein. The sample consists of 300,000 to 350,000 distinct CDR3 sequences, 20% to 25% of them appearing once. This clonotype was seen a handful of times. The genes are TRBV12-3 or TRBV12-4 and TRBJ2-3; D gene uncertain. The sequenced material came from naive CD8+ T cells from blood, with Jurkat cell RNA spiked in. Noted subset: FACS-sorted CD8+CD4-CCR7+CD45RA+ naive T cells. The receptor was derived from a human donor in good health. Some libraries in this study had Jurkat cell RNA spiked in. The CDR3: CASSLRSGITDTQYF. The CDR3 bases are TGTGCCAGCAGTTTGAGGTCAGGTATTACAGATACGCAGTATTTT.